The 17 T cell receptor beta chains listed next were all sequenced from one sample in a study of cytomegalovirus exposure and HLA in healthy donors. PCR used 60 Vbeta primers and 13 Jbeta primers. Clones were read by immunoSEQ multiplex PCR, and TCRdb kept only the in-frame ones, dropping some. Among about 130,000 clones listed, over 70% were seen once. Source material: PBMCs. The receptors derive from a woman aged 55 to 70 in good health and CMV-seropositive.

The chain carries TRBV5-5 and TRBJ1-5; 11 nucleotides line up with TRBD1. Trimming cost V 2 bases and J 7 bases; bases outside gene matches: 5. Germline V gene sequence: CDR1 SGHKS, CDR2 YYEKEE (reference sequence). This CDR3 comprises 15 residues. The CDR3 sequence is CASSLLGQGVQPQHF. As DNA, the CDR3 is TGTGCCAGCAGCTTACTGGGACAGGGGGTCCAGCCCCAGCATTTT.

This chain uses TRBV6-4 with TRBJ2-3; 10 bases align to TRBD2. CDR1 and CDR2 from the germline V gene are MRHNA and SNTAGT. This CDR3 comprises 15 residues. Trimming removed 5 bases from V and 2 bases from J; junction bases left unmatched: 4. The CDR3 is CASSQRGGYTDTQYF. The CDR3 nucleotides read TGTGCCAGCAGTCAGCGGGGGGGGTACACAGATACGCAGTATTTT.

V is TRBV5-1 and J is TRBJ2-5; TRBD2 matches at 11 bases. V lost 3 bases, J lost 3 bases, and 4 bases stayed unmatched. Germline CDR1 and CDR2: SGHRS and YFSETQ. CDR3 length equals 15 residues. CDR3 sequence: CASSSQLAGEETQYF. CDR3 nucleotide sequence: TGCGCCAGCAGCTCGCAACTAGCGGGGGAAGAGACCCAGTACTTC.

J is TRBJ2-7 and V is TRBV4-1, with a weak D call TRBD1 (5 bases). Trimming cost V 0 bases and J 6 bases, with 6 bases left between them. The CDR3 totals 12 residues. Germline V gives CDR1 MGHRA, CDR2 YSYEKL. This chain's CDR3 is CASSQERGEQYF. CDR3 coding DNA: TGCGCCAGCAGCCAAGAAAGGGGCGAGCAGTACTTC.

The rearrangement links TRBV6-4 to TRBJ2-1, with 7 bases identical to TRBD1. V shed 6 bases, J shed 8 bases, and the junction held 7 bases outside the gene matches. Germline CDR1 and CDR2: MRHNA and SNTAGT. This CDR3 has 13 residues. CDR3 in DNA: TGTGCCAGCAGCCAGACAGGGTACGATGAGCAGTTCTTC. It yields the protein CASSQTGYDEQFF.

With regard to this clone: The junction shows a germline mismatch at one end, possibly a read error. The J gene is TRBJ1-5, the V gene TRBV7-9; D is perhaps TRBD1 (5 bases). The CDR3 contains 12 residues. Per the germline V gene, CDR1 is SEHNR and CDR2 is FQNEAQ (reference sequence). The CDR3: CSSRELNQPQHF. In DNA, the CDR3 is TGTTCCAGCAGGGAGCTAAATCAGCCCCAGCATTTT.

The V gene is TRBV5-1, the J gene TRBJ2-5, with 7 bases aligning to TRBD1. The CDR3 spans 15 residues. The germline V gene has CDR1 SGHRS and CDR2 YFSETQ. V trimming: 4 bases; J trimming: 1 base; junction bases outside the gene matches: 7. CDR3 sequence: CASSTLGQVQETQYF. For the CDR3, the DNA is TGCGCCAGCAGCACATTAGGACAGGTCCAAGAGACCCAGTACTTC.

The chain recombines TRBV7-3 with TRBJ2-5; 7 bases are shared with TRBD2. The ends lost 5 bases at V and 5 bases at J; junction bases unmatched: 8. The CDR3 runs to 14 residues. Germline CDR1 and CDR2: SGHTA and FQGTGA. The CDR3 region is CASSLVGGGETQYF. As DNA, the CDR3 is TGTGCCAGCAGCCTCGTTGGGGGAGGGGAGACCCAGTACTTC.

The J gene is TRBJ1-1, the V gene TRBV27, with a possible D match to TRBD1 (5 bases). CDR3 length: 17 amino acids. The germline V gene encodes CDR1 MNHEY and CDR2 SMNVEV (reference sequence). V was trimmed by 2 bases and J by 0 bases, leaving 16 bases between them. This CDR3 is CASSLGAGWGMNTEAFF. The DNA of the CDR3 is TGTGCCAGCAGTTTAGGGGCAGGGTGGGGCATGAACACTGAAGCTTTCTTT.

The V and J genes are TRBV7-3 and TRBJ2-7; the match to TRBD1 covers 9 bases. Germline-derived CDR1 and CDR2 are SGHTA and FQGTGA. The CDR3 has 15 residues. V dropped 4 bases and J dropped 2; count of bases not matched to a gene: 6. CDR3 region: CASSWTGAGTYEQYF. CDR3 DNA: TGTGCCAGCAGCTGGACAGGGGCCGGGACCTACGAGCAGTACTTC.

Here the CDR3 reads CASRRTGANQPQHF. The CDR3 nucleotides are TGTGCCAGTAGGCGGACAGGGGCAAATCAGCCCCAGCATTTT. The chain recombines TRBV19 with TRBJ1-5, with TRBD1 matching over 9 bases. CDR1 and CDR2 from the germline V gene are LNHDA and SQIVND (reference sequence). The CDR3 extends over 14 amino acids. The junction had 4 bases not matched to a gene; V was cut back by 6 bases and J by 4 bases.

Worth noting for this clone: The sample has other DNA sequences that encode this CDR3 too. The chain employs TRBV2 and TRBJ1-3; no firm D call. This CDR3 is built from 15 residues. V was clipped by 10 bases and J by 0 bases, with 16 bases between them. Germline CDR1 is SNHLY and CDR2 is FYNNEI. This CDR3 is CATTREVSSGNTIYF. As DNA, the CDR3 is TGTGCCACCACCCGGGAGGTGAGCTCTGGAAACACCATATATTTT.

The chain has TRBV2 and TRBJ2-2; D gene uncertain. Per the germline V gene, CDR1 is SNHLY and CDR2 is FYNNEI. The CDR3 covers 13 residues. Between the trimmed V and J ends, which lost 5 bases and 2 bases, there was a span of 6 bases. The chain's CDR3 is CASSRLNTGELFF. The CDR3 DNA reads as TGTGCCAGCAGTAGACTCAACACCGGGGAGCTGTTTTTT.

A few counts support this clone. CDR3 protein: CASSLIRGGYTF. The DNA of the CDR3 is TGTGCCAGCAGCCTAATCCGGGGTGGCTACACCTTC. The chain couples TRBV7-2 to TRBJ1-2; the D is unclear. The CDR3 sequence is 12 residues long. The germline V gene has CDR1 SGHTA and CDR2 FQGNSA. V lost 5 bases, J lost 7 bases, and 11 bases lay in between.

The J gene is TRBJ1-6, the V gene TRBV19; D remains ambiguous. V was shortened by 7 bases and J by 7 bases, with 14 bases between the two germline ends. The length of the CDR3 is 14 residues. CDR1 is LNHDA and CDR2 is SQIVND in the germline V gene (reference sequence). CDR3 nucleotides: TGTGCCAGTAACCCGACACTCCGGAATTCACCCCTCCACTTT. It codes for CASNPTLRNSPLHF. The variable domain in full, with the rest retrieved from reference TRBV19 and TRBJ1-6, is DGGITQSPKYLFRKEGQNVTLSCEQNLNHDAMYWYRQDPGQGLRLIYYSQIVNDFQKGDIAEGYSVSREKKESFPLTVTSAQKNPTAFYLCASNPTLRNSPLHFGNGTRLTVT.

This chain connects TRBV5-6 to TRBJ1-3; D is ambiguous. The CDR3 length is 14 residues. V dropped 6 bases and J dropped 2 bases, with 12 bases sitting between them. CDR1 SGHDT and CDR2 YYEEEE come from the germline V gene. The CDR3 nucleotides read TGTGCCAGCACCAAAGACATGGCTGGAAACACCATATATTTT. It specifies CASTKDMAGNTIYF.

The genes are TRBV10-3 and TRBJ1-5, with TRBD1 as a possible D gene (5 bases). Trimming left V 4 bases short and J 5 bases short, with 9 bases between. Per the germline V gene, CDR1 is ENHRY and CDR2 is SYGVKD. The CDR3 consists of 13 residues. CDR3 nucleotide sequence: TGTGCCATCAGTGGACAGTCGGATCAGCCCCAGCATTTT. Its protein is CAISGQSDQPQHF.